This T cell receptor beta chain was profiled in a study of Ad26.COV2.S vaccination and SARS-CoV-2 variants. General observations from the study: Total T cell responses, in the TCR breadth and depth analyses, may have been underestimated.

In regard to this clone: Its antigen is unknown.

The treatment here: approximately 18 received Ad26.COV2.S at low or high dose, single or two shots; roughly five received placebo; per-sample allocation not given. Sampling took place 63 days after the first vaccine or placebo injection. Generated by immunoSEQ multiplex PCR, the TCRdb table keeps only in-frame clones and is missing some. The repertoire consists of 400,000 to 500,000 clones, with around nine tenths occurring once and the leading ten covering around 3.6%. The germline V gene has CDR1 LNHDA and CDR2 SQIVND (reference sequence). This CDR3 has 18 residues. V was cut by 3 bases and J by 6 bases, with 21 bases left in between.

This TCR was recovered from a person aged 18-65 years who received the Ad26.COV2.S COVID-19 vaccine or a placebo. The chain combines TRBV19 with TRBJ1-6; D gene unclear. This specimen was peripheral blood, taken in a trial of Ad26.COV2.S vaccine versus placebo. DNA of the CDR3: TGTGCCAGTAGTATCCCCCCCGTTGGCGTCGGTGTTAATTCACCCCTCCACTTT. The encoded protein is CASSIPPVGVGVNSPLHF.